A selection of T cell receptor beta chains follows, all from one sample in a study of blood T cell repertoires in COVID-19. Assay used: immunoSEQ multiplex PCR; TCRdb lists only in-frame clones, some missing. The repertoire holds roughly 97,000 clones, with about nine tenths as singletons. Source material: peripheral blood. All receptors come from a man in his 60s with acute or convalescent COVID-19. Both conserved end residues are part of each CDR3.

J gene	V gene	CDR3 protein
TRBJ1-5	TRBV10-2	CASSVRGPQPQHF
TRBJ2-7	TRBV7-6	CASSLELRRAGSSYEQYF
TRBJ1-1	TRBV6-5	CAILSGIGTEAFF
TRBJ1-6	TRBV14	CASSWTGTGRLPLHF
TRBJ1-2	TRBV7-8	CASSTQPGQYHGYTF
TRBJ1-3	TRBV11-2	CASSLEGSSGNTIYF
TRBJ1-1	TRBV7-2	CASSFSGQGGTEAFF
TRBJ1-5	TRBV19	CASSIDRPHPQHF
TRBJ1-6	TRBV5-1	CASSLEGGDSPLHF
TRBJ1-2	TRBV4-2	CASSQDARSFNYGYTF
TRBJ2-3	TRBV11-2	CASTHTHSTDTQYF
TRBJ1-5	TRBV7-2	CASSLRAANQPQHF
TRBJ1-1	TRBV30	CAWSVHLDTEAFF
TRBJ1-1	TRBV25-1	CASRQGRNTEAFF
TRBJ1-1	TRBV4-1	CASSHDDSSSLVNTEAFF
TRBJ1-2	TRBV19	CASNKRGQLYGYTF
TRBJ1-1	TRBV3-1/TRBV3-2	CASSQRGEAFF
TRBJ2-1	TRBV6-5	CASRQAGVSYNEQFF
TRBJ2-3	TRBV2	CASSKQGMGTDTQYF
TRBJ2-5	TRBV6-2/TRBV6-3	CASSDRQRRETQYF
TRBJ1-1	TRBV10-3	CATTFEANTEAFF
TRBJ1-5	TRBV6-1	CASSEEGARPQHF
TRBJ1-6	TRBV6-5	CASSPDRINSPLHF
TRBJ2-5	TRBV29-1	CSVRQETQYF
TRBJ1-1	TRBV5-1	CASSLQVGGRNTEAFF
TRBJ1-6	TRBV5-1	CASSLGGATGTVSPLHF
TRBJ2-1	TRBV6-5	CASRRGFSYNEQFF
TRBJ2-7	TRBV15	CATSPDRGPYEQYF
TRBJ1-2	TRBV19	CASSTGQGASGYTF
TRBJ1-2	TRBV5-1	CASGLIGQGEGYTF
TRBJ2-1	TRBV7-9	CASSNSGAGDEQFF
TRBJ2-1	TRBV6-5	CASRTGTSLNEQFF
TRBJ1-6	TRBV6-5	CASSLGQPYNSPLHF
TRBJ2-2	TRBV5-4	CASSLDTGTGELFF
TRBJ1-2	TRBV19	CASSSQGTGGYTF
TRBJ1-1	TRBV12-3/TRBV12-4	CASSRQVRGEAFF
TRBJ1-3	TRBV6-5	CASSPSEGRRNTIYF
TRBJ2-2	TRBV16	CASSGTSGGPGELFF
TRBJ1-1	TRBV19	CASSMGQGRMNTEAFF
TRBJ1-4	TRBV25-1	CASSDYREKLFF
TRBJ1-3	TRBV6-5	CASSYGGPGNTIYF
TRBJ2-2	TRBV29-1	CSVEWAGGSNTGELFF
TRBJ1-2	TRBV2	CASPPGINYGYTF
TRBJ1-5	TRBV6-1	CASSENRGDSNQPQHF
TRBJ1-1	TRBV21-1	CASSKRGGLDTEAFF
TRBJ2-1	TRBV2	CASSLPHEDEQFF
TRBJ1-4	TRBV3-1/TRBV3-2	CASSPQGPTNEKLFF